The 26 T cell receptor beta chains listed next were all sequenced from one sample in a study of cytomegalovirus exposure and HLA in healthy donors. Primers included in the PCR were 60 Vbeta and 13 Jbeta primers. Generated by immunoSEQ multiplex PCR, the TCRdb table keeps only in-frame clones and is missing some. The table lists over 150,000 clones, 80% of them singletons, with about 9.5% in the top ten. The sample consisted of PBMCs. These receptors were taken from a man younger than 35 in good health and CMV-seropositive.

This chain joins TRBV19 and TRBJ1-2; D is perhaps TRBD1 (5 bases). This CDR3 comprises 12 residues. Trimming pared 5 bases from V and 5 bases from J, leaving 9 bases between. CDR1 and CDR2 from the germline V gene are LNHDA and SQIVND (reference sequence). The CDR3 bases are TGTGCCAGTAGTCCGGGACTGTATGGCTACACCTTC. It specifies CASSPGLYGYTF.

The chain recombines TRBV6-1 with TRBJ1-6; D is undetermined. The V gene lost 4 bases and the J gene lost 2 bases, with 12 bases spanning the gap. Looked up from germline, CDR1 is MNHNS and CDR2 is SASEGT. The CDR3 loop spans 16 amino acids. The CDR3 DNA is TGTGCCAGCAGTGCTACAGTGGCCGCCTATAATTCACCCCTCCACTTT. It translates to CASSATVAAYNSPLHF.

The genes are TRBV5-4 and TRBJ1-3, with D perhaps matching TRBD1 (5 bases). The CDR3 is 15 residues long. Trimming removed 4 bases at V and 4 bases at J, with 15 bases between. Germline V gene data show CDR1 as SGHNT and CDR2 as YYREEE (reference sequence). The CDR3 is CASSAARAAGNTIYF. The DNA for the CDR3 is TGTGCCAGCAGCGCCGCCAGGGCCGCGGGAAACACCATATATTTT.

The gene calls are TRBV7-8 and TRBJ1-1; unclear D gene. This CDR3 comprises 18 residues. Germline CDR1 and CDR2: SGHVS and FQNEAQ. Trimming left V 0 bases short and J 1 base short, with 18 bases between. The CDR3 DNA reads TGTGCCAGCAGCTTAGCTCGGCTAGCGATCTCCAAGAACACTGAAGCTTTCTTT. It is translated as CASSLARLAISKNTEAFF.

This clone showed up just a few times. The V call is TRBV10-3, the J call TRBJ1-5; D not certain. Germline values: CDR1 ENHRY, CDR2 SYGVKD. The CDR3 runs to 13 residues. V was clipped by 10 bases and J by 4 bases, with 14 bases between them. The CDR3 loop is CATLPDLNQPQHF. In nucleotides, the CDR3 is TGTGCCACTCTTCCAGATCTTAATCAGCCCCAGCATTTT.

The chain links TRBV15 to TRBJ1-5, with D perhaps TRBD1 (6 bases). Per the germline V gene, CDR1 is LNHNV and CDR2 is YYDKDF (reference sequence). The CDR3 contains 15 residues. V lost 3 bases, J lost 0 bases, and 9 bases lay in between. In nucleotides, the CDR3 is TGTGCCACCAGCAGGGACAGTTATAGCAATCAGCCCCAGCATTTT. Translated: CATSRDSYSNQPQHF. Together with reference TRBV15 and TRBJ1-5, the CDR3 gives the full variable domain: DAMVIQNPRYQVTQFGKPVTLSCSQTLNHNVMYWYQQKSSQAPKLLFHYYDKDFNNEADTPDNFQSRRPNTSFCFLDIRSPGLGDTAMYLCATSRDSYSNQPQHFGDGTRLSIL.

The chain employs TRBV7-9 and TRBJ2-7, with D possibly matching TRBD1 (6 bases). The V gene lost 5 bases and the J gene lost 3 bases, with 26 bases spanning the gap. Looked up from germline, CDR1 is SEHNR and CDR2 is FQNEAQ (reference sequence). CDR3 length: 18 amino acids. Written as DNA, the CDR3 is TGTGCCAGCAGCGGAAGTTACGATACAGGGCGATCATACTACGAGCAGTACTTC. Encoded protein: CASSGSYDTGRSYYEQYF. Full variable domain (missing parts from reference TRBV7-9 and TRBJ2-7): DTGVSQNPRHKITKRGQNVTFRCDPISEHNRLYWYRQTLGQGPEFLTYFQNEAQLEKSRLLSDRFSAERPKGSFSTLEIQRTEQGDSAMYLCASSGSYDTGRSYYEQYFGPGTRLTVT.

The V and J genes are TRBV9 and TRBJ2-1, with TRBD2 matching 11 bases. After removal of 3 bases from V and 7 bases from J, the junction contained 12 bases not matched to a gene. Germline V lookup: CDR1 SGDLS, CDR2 YYNGEE. This CDR3 has 17 residues. The CDR3 coding sequence is TGTGCCAGCAGCGGAGGACTAGCGGGTTGGGCAGGGAATGAGCAGTTCTTC. It specifies CASSGGLAGWAGNEQFF.

The V gene is TRBV10-2, the J gene TRBJ1-3; D is possibly TRBD1 (5 bases). The V gene's germline CDR1 is WSHSY and CDR2 SAAADI. This CDR3 spans 14 amino acids. V gave up 3 bases and J gave up 2 bases, with 8 bases separating them. The CDR3 reads CASSDDSTGNTIYF. The CDR3 bases are TGCGCCAGCAGTGACGACAGTACTGGAAACACCATATATTTT.

This clone came up once. The V and J genes are TRBV4-2 and TRBJ1-1, with 8 bases aligning to TRBD1. The trim removed 3 bases at V and 6 bases at J, leaving 3 bases unmatched. Germline assignment: CDR1 LGHNA and CDR2 YNFKEQ. The CDR3 has 13 residues. The CDR3 sequence: CASSQLQGAEAFF. CDR3 bases: TGTGCCAGCAGCCAGCTACAGGGGGCTGAAGCTTTCTTT.

The gene calls are TRBV4-1 and TRBJ2-5, with a tentative D call TRBD1 (5 bases). Trimming removed 0 bases from V and 3 bases from J, with 11 bases in between. The CDR3 is 15 residues long. Germline V gene sequence: CDR1 MGHRA, CDR2 YSYEKL. The CDR3 DNA reads as TGCGCCAGCAGCCAAGAAGTGCCAGGGAAAGAGACCCAGTACTTC. It encodes CASSQEVPGKETQYF.

This chain links TRBV6-6 with TRBJ2-1, with D perhaps matching TRBD2 (6 bases). Between the trimmed V and J ends, which lost 5 bases and 7 bases, there was a span of 12 bases. The CDR3 runs 13 residues. Germline CDR1 MNHNY, CDR2 SVGAGI (reference sequence). The CDR3 protein is CASSTRGGNEQFF. CDR3 coding DNA: TGTGCCAGCAGTACCCGTGGGGGGAATGAGCAGTTCTTC.

The chain employs TRBV18 and TRBJ2-7; 7 nucleotides line up with TRBD1. V gave up 6 bases and J gave up 1 base; unmatched junction bases: 3. CDR1 and CDR2 (germline): KGHSH, LQKENI. The length of the CDR3 is 13 residues. The CDR3 sequence is CASSPTGSYEQYF. In DNA form, the CDR3 reads TGTGCCAGCTCGCCGACAGGGTCCTACGAGCAGTACTTC. Full variable domain (outside the CDR3, taken from reference TRBV18 and TRBJ2-7): NAGVMQNPRHLVRRRGQEARLRCSPMKGHSHVYWYRQLPEEGLKFMVYLQKENIIDESGMPKERFSAEFPKEGPSILRIQQVVRGDSAAYFCASSPTGSYEQYFGPGTRLTVT.

The genes are TRBV7-9 and TRBJ2-3; D may be TRBD2 (5 bases). V was trimmed by 5 bases and J by 0 bases, leaving 9 bases between them. Per the germline V gene, CDR1 is SEHNR and CDR2 is FQNEAQ (reference sequence). The CDR3 is made up of 14 amino acids. The chain's CDR3 is CASSLSVSTDTQYF. CDR3 nucleotides: TGTGCCAGCAGCCTTAGCGTAAGCACAGATACGCAGTATTTT.

This clone has a single count. The chain has TRBV19 and TRBJ1-2, with D possibly being TRBD1 (5 bases). Trimming shortened V by 10 bases and J by 5 bases, and 8 bases separated the two germline ends. The germline V gene encodes CDR1 LNHDA and CDR2 SQIVND (reference sequence). The CDR3 spans 10 residues. This chain's CDR3 is CATRGYGYTF. As DNA, the CDR3 is TGTGCCACCCGGGGGTATGGCTACACCTTC.

The rearrangement uses TRBV2 and TRBJ2-7, with a possible D match to TRBD2 (6 bases). Deletions cut 3 bases from V and 3 bases from J, with 12 bases between. The CDR3 is made up of 14 amino acids. Germline V gives CDR1 SNHLY, CDR2 FYNNEI. The DNA for the CDR3 is TGTGCCAGCAGTGACTCGGCGGGGAACTACGAGCAGTACTTC. It specifies CASSDSAGNYEQYF.

This CDR3 is CASTEGSSSYNEQFF. CDR3 DNA: TGTGCCAGCACGGAGGGGTCGAGCTCCTACAATGAGCAGTTCTTC. V is TRBV7-2 and J is TRBJ2-1, with D tentatively TRBD2 (6 bases). The germline V and J ends were trimmed by 7 bases and 0 bases, with 13 bases remaining between them. Germline CDR1 and CDR2: SGHTA and FQGNSA. The CDR3 has 15 residues.

This clone was found a few times. This chain uses TRBV27 with TRBJ1-4; 9 positions match TRBD1. V shed 5 bases and J 8 bases; nucleotides not matched to a gene: 12. CDR1 MNHEY and CDR2 SMNVEV come from the germline V gene (reference sequence). The CDR3 is made up of 16 amino acids. CDR3 bases: TGTGCCAGCAGTACGGGACAGGGTCTGTTCACGGAAAAACTGTTTTTT. The encoded protein is CASSTGQGLFTEKLFF.

This clone was recorded once. The chain has TRBV6-1 and TRBJ2-7; 7 nucleotides line up with TRBD1. Per the germline V gene, CDR1 is MNHNS and CDR2 is SASEGT. This CDR3 region has 15 residues. Trimming removed 10 bases from V and 6 bases from J; junction bases left unmatched: 18. The CDR3 loop is CATPNPYMTGSEQYF. CDR3 bases: TGTGCCACCCCGAACCCTTATATGACAGGGTCCGAGCAGTACTTC.

The chain uses TRBV7-2 and TRBJ1-1; no reliable D call. With 4 bases removed from V and 7 bases from J, the gap between germline ends came to 7 bases. The CDR3 runs 11 residues. CDR1 and CDR2 (germline): SGHTA, FQGNSA. CDR3 sequence (DNA): TGTGCCAGCAGCTCCCTTATTGAAGCTTTCTTT. Its translation is CASSSLIEAFF.

The chain has TRBV7-2 and TRBJ2-3, with TRBD2 identical over 11 bases. This CDR3 is built from 16 residues. Germline V gene lookup returns CDR1 SGHTA and CDR2 FQGNSA. After removal of 5 bases from V and 2 bases from J, the junction contained 6 bases not matched to a gene. The CDR3 nucleotides read TGTGCCAGCAGCCGTACTAGCGGGAGCTTCACAGATACGCAGTATTTT. This codes for CASSRTSGSFTDTQYF.

The chain is built from TRBV9 and TRBJ1-2, with 7 bases fitting TRBD1. This CDR3 region has 14 residues. Germline lookup yields CDR1 SGDLS and CDR2 YYNGEE. The V gene end was trimmed by 4 bases and the J gene end by 0 bases; junction bases not matched to a gene: 3. CDR3 sequence (DNA): TGTGCCAGCAGCCCAGGGGGTACTAACTATGGCTACACCTTC. It encodes CASSPGGTNYGYTF. The whole variable domain, filled in from reference TRBV9 and TRBJ1-2, reads DSGVTQTPKHLITATGQRVTLRCSPRSGDLSVYWYQQSLDQGLQFLIQYYNGEERAKGNILERFSAQQFPDLHSELNLSSLELGDSALYFCASSPGGTNYGYTFGSGTRLTVV.

V usage is TRBV29-1 and J usage is TRBJ1-5, with TRBD1 matching over 7 bases. This CDR3 comprises 14 residues. Looked up from germline, CDR1 is SQVTM and CDR2 is ANQGSEA. The junction had 8 bases not matched to a gene; V was cut back by 5 bases and J by 4 bases. The DNA for the CDR3 is TGCAGCGTTAGAGGGACAGACCCAAATCAGCCCCAGCATTTT. As protein: CSVRGTDPNQPQHF.

The genes are TRBV9 and TRBJ1-2; 11 bases line up with TRBD1. The CDR3 is made up of 17 amino acids. Germline values: CDR1 SGDLS, CDR2 YYNGEE. J gave up 0 bases and V 3 bases, and 7 bases lay outside the gene matches. CDR3 sequence reads: CASSGGTGGASNYGYTF. The CDR3 nucleotides read TGTGCCAGCAGCGGAGGGACAGGGGGGGCTTCTAACTATGGCTACACCTTC.

J is TRBJ2-5 and V is TRBV5-1, with D unresolved. Between the trimmed V and J ends, which lost 1 base and 2 bases, there was a span of 6 bases. From germline, CDR1 is SGHRS and CDR2 YFSETQ. This CDR3 region has 13 residues. In DNA, the CDR3 is TGCGCCAGCAGCTTGCAGGTTCAAGAGACCCAGTACTTC. Amino acids: CASSLQVQETQYF.

This clone turned up a few times. CDR3 region: CASSSRAGGPYEQYF. The CDR3 DNA is TGTGCCAGCAGCTCCAGAGCGGGGGGGCCCTACGAGCAGTACTTC. The chain joins TRBV7-9 to TRBJ2-7; 10 nucleotides line up with TRBD2. The CDR3 contains 15 residues. Germline values: CDR1 SEHNR, CDR2 FQNEAQ (reference sequence). With 4 bases clipped from V and 2 bases from J, the junction kept 5 bases outside the gene matches.